Each of the 27 T cell receptor beta chains below was sequenced from the same sample in a study of OX40 agonist ivuxolimab in advanced cancers. The library was prepared using the immunoSEQ multiplex PCR assay. The table comes from immuneACCESS by way of TCRdb, which keeps in-frame sequences with V and J called. Part of the clones is missing from these tables; in studies checked, under half for an unresolved V gene and the rest for unknown reasons. For this sample there are tens of thousands of clones; approximately 90% appear just once. The ten biggest clones cover roughly 33% of the sample. Sequencing used CD4+ or CD8+ T cells sorted from blood, obtained in a trial of the OX40 agonist ivuxolimab. The receptors come from an adult with an advanced solid tumor such as melanoma, head and neck, liver or kidney cancer.

This clone was recorded only once. This rearrangement joins TRBV5-8 to TRBJ2-5; D is possibly TRBD2 (6 bases). The CDR3 contains 15 residues. V lost 4 bases and J 0 bases, leaving 13 bases between the germline ends. Germline V gene data show CDR1 as SGHTS and CDR2 as YDEGEE. CDR3 amino acids: CASSPRGRNQETQYF. CDR3 DNA: TGTGCCAGCAGCCCCCGAGGGAGGAACCAAGAGACCCAGTACTTC.

This rearrangement joins TRBV2 to TRBJ1-4; no definite D call. CDR1 is SNHLY, CDR2 FYNNEI, per germline. Trimming stripped 7 bases from V and 7 bases from J, with 13 bases between. This CDR3 is 13 amino acids long. Here the CDR3 reads CASMMGSGEKLFF. The DNA of the CDR3 is TGTGCCAGCATGATGGGGTCTGGTGAAAAACTGTTTTTT.

There are a few counts of this clone. CDR3 nucleotides: TGTGCCAGTAGTATCTCAGGGGGAGGAGAGACCCAGTACTTC. Translated, it gives CASSISGGGETQYF. The V and J genes are TRBV19 and TRBJ2-5, with a weak D call TRBD1 (7 bases). In germline, CDR1 is LNHDA, CDR2 SQIVND (reference sequence). Trimming removed 3 bases from V and 4 bases from J, with 12 bases in between. CDR3 size: 14 residues.

The chain couples TRBV7-2 to TRBJ2-1, with D possibly being TRBD2 (5 bases). Trimming removed 1 base from V and 0 bases from J, with 13 bases in between. The CDR3 runs 17 residues. The V gene's germline CDR1 is SGHTA and CDR2 FQGNSA. The chain's CDR3 is CASSLDLSASSYNEQFF. CDR3 DNA: TGTGCCAGCAGCTTAGACCTTAGCGCGTCCTCCTACAATGAGCAGTTCTTC.

The chain links TRBV7-8 to TRBJ1-5; TRBD1 is a possible D gene (5 bases). Trimming pared 0 bases from V and 0 bases from J, leaving 15 bases between. This CDR3 has 18 residues. From germline, CDR1 is SGHVS and CDR2 FQNEAQ. The CDR3, as DNA: TGTGCCAGCAGCTTAGCGGGGCTCTACGATTTTAGCAATCAGCCCCAGCATTTT. Its protein is CASSLAGLYDFSNQPQHF.

The V call is TRBV19, the J call TRBJ1-5; 11 nucleotides line up with TRBD1. This CDR3 is built from 19 residues. Trimming took 0 bases from V and 0 from J; bases not matched to a gene: 7. Germline V CDR1 and CDR2: LNHDA, SQIVND (reference sequence). The CDR3 loop is CASSIDFPDRGRSNQPQHF. The CDR3 region has the DNA TGTGCCAGTAGTATAGATTTCCCGGACAGGGGGCGTAGCAATCAGCCCCAGCATTTT.

This rearrangement joins TRBV2 to TRBJ1-1; 9 bases align to TRBD1. Per germline, CDR1 SNHLY and CDR2 FYNNEI. J lost 2 bases, V lost 5 bases, and 3 bases had no gene match. There are 14 residues in the CDR3. CDR3 in amino acids: CASSYRGHNTEAFF. The CDR3 nucleotides are TGTGCCAGCAGTTACAGGGGGCATAACACTGAAGCTTTCTTT.

The chain joins TRBV7-6 to TRBJ1-1; D remains unclear. The CDR3 extends over 13 amino acids. V gave up 7 bases and J gave up 7 bases, with 16 bases separating them. In germline, CDR1 is SGHVS, CDR2 FNYEAQ. CDR3: CASTISVWGEAFF. CDR3 bases: TGTGCCAGCACCATTAGCGTTTGGGGTGAAGCTTTCTTT.

The chain recombines TRBV11-2 with TRBJ2-3; tentative D call: TRBD1 (6 bases). V dropped 0 bases and J dropped 7 bases, with 11 bases sitting between them. Germline V gene sequence: CDR1 SGHAT, CDR2 FQNNGV. The CDR3 is 14 residues long. The CDR3, as DNA: TGTGCCAGCAGCTTAGACAGGGGTCCCTATACGCAGTATTTT. Encoded protein: CASSLDRGPYTQYF.

The chain has TRBV5-1 and TRBJ2-5; unclear D gene. In germline, CDR1 is SGHRS, CDR2 YFSETQ. Deletions cut 0 bases from V and 5 bases from J, with 5 bases between. This CDR3 region has 12 residues. DNA of the CDR3: TGCGCCAGCAGCTTGGAAGGGGAGACCCAGTACTTC. It encodes CASSLEGETQYF.

The chain couples TRBV10-3 to TRBJ2-1; 9 bases line up with TRBD1. The V gene end was trimmed by 8 bases and the J gene end by 7 bases; junction bases not matched to a gene: 3. This CDR3 has 12 amino acids. Germline CDR1 is ENHRY and CDR2 is SYGVKD. In DNA, the CDR3 is TGTGCCATCGGGACAGGGAATAATGAGCAGTTCTTC. This translates into CAIGTGNNEQFF.

The chain joins TRBV4-1 to TRBJ1-6, with D unclear. The CDR3 is made up of 16 amino acids. The germline V and J ends were trimmed by 1 base and 14 bases, with 21 bases remaining between them. CDR1 is MGHRA, CDR2 YSYEKL, per germline. In DNA form, the CDR3 reads TGCGCCAGCAGCCAAGGATATGGTGGAAAGACTCAAACCCTCCACTTT. Translation gives CASSQGYGGKTQTLHF.

The V call is TRBV9, the J call TRBJ1-2, with D perhaps TRBD1 (6 bases). The V gene's germline CDR1 is SGDLS and CDR2 YYNGEE. This CDR3 comprises 16 residues. Trimming took 0 bases from V and 5 from J, leaving 17 bases between them. The CDR3 DNA is TGTGCCAGCAGCGTAGGACTTACGGACAGAGGATATGGCTACACCTTC. Protein product: CASSVGLTDRGYGYTF. Together with reference TRBV9 and TRBJ1-2, the CDR3 gives the full variable domain: DSGVTQTPKHLITATGQRVTLRCSPRSGDLSVYWYQQSLDQGLQFLIQYYNGEERAKGNILERFSAQQFPDLHSELNLSSLELGDSALYFCASSVGLTDRGYGYTFGSGTRLTVV.

As to this clone: The germline gene is not matched at one end of the junction; a read error may be the cause. The genes are TRBV19 and TRBJ1-2; D is ambiguous. CDR3 length: 19 amino acids. Per the germline V gene, CDR1 is LNHDA and CDR2 is SQIVND (reference sequence). This CDR3 reads CAGSTYHLTPEIKHYGYTF. CDR3 sequence (DNA): TGTGCCGGTAGTACCTATCATCTGACCCCAGAGATAAAACACTATGGCTACACCTTC.

This chain joins TRBV19 and TRBJ2-2; 10 bases align to TRBD1. Losses at the gene ends were 8 bases for V and 3 bases for J; bases not matched to a gene: 9. CDR1 and CDR2 from the germline V gene are LNHDA and SQIVND (reference sequence). The CDR3 is made up of 16 amino acids. As DNA, the CDR3 is TGTGCCAGTCGGGACAGGGGCGGTACGGACACCGGGGAGCTGTTTTTT. Translated: CASRDRGGTDTGELFF.

V usage is TRBV19 and J usage is TRBJ2-7, with TRBD2 matching over 12 bases. Per the germline V gene, CDR1 is LNHDA and CDR2 is SQIVND (reference sequence). V lost 4 bases, J lost 2 bases, and 6 bases stayed unmatched. The CDR3 is 16 residues long. The CDR3 loop is CASSTTSGGFAYEQYF. The CDR3 region has the DNA TGTGCCAGTAGTACAACTAGCGGGGGGTTTGCCTACGAGCAGTACTTC.

The rearrangement links TRBV19 to TRBJ2-4; D unresolved. V shed 2 bases and J shed 7 bases, with 9 bases lying between them. Germline CDR1 is LNHDA and CDR2 is SQIVND (reference sequence). The CDR3 runs 13 residues. CDR3 bases: TGTGCCAGTAGTATATCTGCCGCTAACATTCAGTACTTC. Protein product: CASSISAANIQYF.

The chain has TRBV5-6 and TRBJ2-5; 9 bases map to TRBD1. Germline loops: CDR1 SGHDT, CDR2 YYEEEE. This CDR3 is 14 amino acids long. Germline trimming cut 4 bases from V and 5 bases from J; bases unmatched to any gene: 6. CDR3 region: CASSQGQGGETQYF. The CDR3 nucleotides are TGTGCCAGCAGCCAGGGACAGGGAGGGGAGACCCAGTACTTC.

This clone came up a few times. The genes are TRBV18 and TRBJ2-7; 9 bases align to TRBD2. The CDR3 totals 15 residues. Germline trimming cut 4 bases from V and 4 bases from J; bases unmatched to any gene: 8. CDR1 is KGHSH and CDR2 is LQKENI in the germline V gene. The CDR3 coding sequence is TGTGCCAGCTCACACGGTCTAGCGGGAAAGTACGAGCAGTACTTC. Translated, it gives CASSHGLAGKYEQYF. The full variable domain, completed using reference TRBV18 and TRBJ2-7, is NAGVMQNPRHLVRRRGQEARLRCSPMKGHSHVYWYRQLPEEGLKFMVYLQKENIIDESGMPKERFSAEFPKEGPSILRIQQVVRGDSAAYFCASSHGLAGKYEQYFGPGTRLTVT.

The table lists this clone with a count of one. The rearrangement links TRBV5-1 to TRBJ1-1, with D hard to call. CDR1 is SGHRS, CDR2 YFSETQ, per germline. The CDR3 is 13 residues long. Trimming shortened V by 0 bases and J by 4 bases, and 7 bases separated the two germline ends. The CDR3 loop reads CASSLAAPTEAFF. CDR3 bases: TGCGCCAGCAGCTTGGCGGCCCCCACTGAAGCTTTCTTT.

The V and J genes are TRBV7-9 and TRBJ1-1, with D possibly matching TRBD1 (6 bases). CDR1 and CDR2 from the germline V gene are SEHNR and FQNEAQ (reference sequence). V was clipped by 3 bases and J by 6 bases, with 11 bases between them. The CDR3 is 13 amino acids. CDR3 coding DNA: TGTGCCAGCAGCTTTTCACAGGGCCCTGAAGCTTTCTTT. As protein: CASSFSQGPEAFF.

The chain links TRBV5-1 to TRBJ2-5; 8 nucleotides line up with TRBD2. The CDR3 totals 14 residues. Germline V gene data show CDR1 as SGHRS and CDR2 as YFSETQ. Trimming cost V 4 bases and J 5 bases; bases outside gene matches: 7. The CDR3 loop reads CASSTLAEGETQYF. CDR3 nucleotide sequence: TGCGCCAGCAGCACACTAGCGGAGGGGGAGACCCAGTACTTC.

This chain uses TRBV7-9 with TRBJ2-2; the D gene is possibly TRBD1 (5 bases). Trimming pared 5 bases from V and 2 bases from J, leaving 9 bases between. The CDR3 extends over 14 amino acids. Germline V gene lookup returns CDR1 SEHNR and CDR2 FQNEAQ (reference sequence). DNA for the CDR3: TGTGCCAGCAGCCAGACAGAAAACACCGGGGAGCTGTTTTTT. Its translation is CASSQTENTGELFF.

V and J are TRBV28 and TRBJ1-4; D gene ambiguous. Looked up from germline, CDR1 is MDHEN and CDR2 is SYDVKM. The germline V and J ends were trimmed by 8 bases and 8 bases, with 15 bases remaining between them. The CDR3 sequence is 13 residues long. This chain's CDR3 is CASRRVQVEKLFF. The CDR3 coding sequence is TGTGCCAGCCGTAGAGTACAAGTCGAAAAACTGTTTTTT.

The rearrangement joins TRBV30 to TRBJ2-6, with TRBD2 identical over 8 bases. This CDR3 contains 15 residues. J lost 2 bases, V lost 5 bases, and 5 bases had no gene match. CDR1 GTSNPN and CDR2 SVGIG come from the germline V gene (reference sequence). CDR3 sequence (DNA): TGTGCCTGGGGTTACGGGAGGGCTGGGGCCAACGTCCTGACTTTC. It yields the protein CAWGYGRAGANVLTF.

The J gene is TRBJ2-5, the V gene TRBV11-2, with a possible D match to TRBD1 (6 bases). The length of the CDR3 is 13 residues. Trimming took off 5 bases at V and 7 bases at J, with 14 bases between the two ends. Looked up from germline, CDR1 is SGHAT and CDR2 is FQNNGV. CDR3 bases: TGTGCCAGCAGCCGTAACAGGGATGGGACCCAGTACTTC. It encodes CASSRNRDGTQYF.

The rearrangement uses TRBV2 and TRBJ2-5, with 8 bases that match TRBD2. V gave up 3 bases and J gave up 4 bases; unmatched junction bases: 7. CDR1 is SNHLY and CDR2 is FYNNEI in the germline V gene. This CDR3 has 15 residues. CDR3 in DNA: TGTGCCAGCAGTGATGGAGGACTAGCCCCAGAGACCCAGTACTTC. Encoded protein: CASSDGGLAPETQYF.